The clone carrying this TCR beta chain has ten or more counts. The TCRbeta library was prepared with unique molecular identifiers. TCRdb ran MiXCR on the PCR reads and lists one entry per CDR3 protein. The sample lists tens of thousands of distinct CDR3 sequences; about 7.3% were seen once. The entry originates in a study of T-cell reconstitution after alpha-beta-depleted transplantation in children. The CDR3 consists of 16 residues. The V and J ends lost 4 bases and 5 bases respectively, with 18 bases between them. The source material was PBMCs from the stem cell graft donor, sampled from the stem cell graft. The chain joins TRBV12-3 or TRBV12-4 to TRBJ2-1; D is possibly TRBD1 or TRBD2 (5 bases each). The clonotype comes from a human donor who donated a stem cell graft to a child with acute lymphoblastic leukemia. CDR3 in amino acids: CASSSRGALRDNEQFF. In DNA form, the CDR3 reads TGTGCCAGCAGTTCACGAGGGGCGCTAAGGGACAATGAGCAGTTCTTC.